This T cell receptor beta chain was recovered during a study of patients and donors after allogeneic stem cell transplantation. The sample holds a few counts of this clonotype. MiXCR, run by TCRdb on the RT-PCR reads, gives a single entry per CDR3 protein. The sample includes about 410,000 distinct CDR3 sequences, roughly 17% of them seen just once. V was cut by 4 bases and J by 9 bases, with 13 bases left in between. Germline loops: CDR1 LGHDT, CDR2 YNNKEL (reference sequence). The length of the CDR3 is 12 residues. The sample taken for sequencing was blood, either unsorted or a sorted T cell fraction (not recorded which). This chain uses TRBV3-1 with TRBJ2-7; unclear D gene. This TCR derives from a human donor who was either an allogeneic HSCT recipient or a stem cell or donor lymphocyte infusion donor (not recorded which). It is not recorded whose cells these are; they may come from a transplant donor. Here the CDR3 reads CASSPPLGGQYF. CDR3 bases: TGTGCCAGCAGCCCCCCCTTAGGTGGGCAGTACTTC.